The 26 T cell receptor beta chains below were found in one sample sequenced in a study of cytomegalovirus exposure and HLA in healthy donors. The PCR employed 60 Vbeta primers together with 13 Jbeta primers. Here immunoSEQ multiplex PCR was the method, and the copy in TCRdb shows in-frame clones only, minus some. The sample holds 140,000 to 150,000 clones, roughly 76% seen once. The sample comprised PBMCs. Receptors originate from a woman aged 30 to 39 in good health and CMV-seronegative.

The chain recombines TRBV7-9 with TRBJ1-1; D is perhaps TRBD1 (5 bases). V was clipped by 1 base and J by 3 bases, with 9 bases between them. From germline, CDR1 is SEHNR and CDR2 FQNEAQ (reference sequence). CDR3 length: 14 residues. The CDR3 protein is CASSLVGEDTEAFF. The CDR3 DNA follows: TGTGCCAGCAGCTTAGTAGGGGAGGACACTGAAGCTTTCTTT.

The chain uses TRBV6-1 and TRBJ1-2; tentatively, D is TRBD1 (6 bases). The V end lost 4 bases, the J end lost 13 bases, and 13 bases lay between the germline ends. This CDR3 has 11 amino acids. The V gene's germline CDR1 is MNHNS and CDR2 SASEGT. CDR3 coding DNA: TGTGCCAGCAGTGGAAACAGGGTTCTCACCTTC. Its translation: CASSGNRVLTF.

The chain has TRBV7-2 and TRBJ2-5, with TRBD2 identical over 7 bases. CDR1 and CDR2 (germline): SGHTA, FQGNSA. Germline trimming cut 0 bases from V and 4 bases from J; bases unmatched to any gene: 2. The CDR3 has 14 amino acids. CDR3 DNA: TGTGCCAGCAGCTTAGCGGGGAGGGCAGAGACCCAGTACTTC. It specifies CASSLAGRAETQYF.

This sequence joins TRBV28 and TRBJ1-2; no clear D gene. Germline CDR1 MDHEN, CDR2 SYDVKM. This CDR3 is built from 15 residues. Trimming stripped 4 bases from V and 4 bases from J, with 16 bases between. The CDR3, as DNA: TGTGCCAGCAGTTCTCTTTCCTACCGGGGCTATGGCTACACCTTC. It yields the protein CASSSLSYRGYGYTF.

The chain carries TRBV6-6 and TRBJ1-4, with D unclear. The germline gives CDR1 MNHNY, CDR2 SVGAGI (reference sequence). The length of the CDR3 is 11 residues. V dropped 7 bases and J dropped 4 bases, with 4 bases sitting between them. The CDR3 is CASTYNEKLFF. The DNA of the CDR3 is TGTGCCAGCACCTATAATGAAAAACTGTTTTTT.

The CDR3 spells CASSLLAGRYEQYF. The DNA of the CDR3 is TGTGCCAGCAGTCTCCTAGCGGGAAGGTACGAGCAGTACTTC. The rearrangement uses TRBV28 and TRBJ2-7, with TRBD2 matching over 9 bases. The CDR3 sequence is 14 residues long. Germline V lookup: CDR1 MDHEN, CDR2 SYDVKM. With 5 bases clipped from V and 4 bases from J, the junction kept 6 bases outside the gene matches.

The chain has TRBV4-2 and TRBJ2-1; 12 bases align to TRBD2. Germline assignment: CDR1 LGHNA and CDR2 YNFKEQ. The CDR3 length is 16 residues. J was trimmed by 6 bases and V by 4 bases; bases with no gene match: 7. CDR3 coding DNA: TGTGCCAGCAGCCCCCGACTAGCGGGAGATATCAATGAGCAGTTCTTC. It codes for CASSPRLAGDINEQFF.

The count of this clone is one. This chain links TRBV6-4 with TRBJ1-1; TRBD1 might be the D (6 bases). V lost 0 bases, J lost 10 bases, and 18 bases lay in between. Germline lookup yields CDR1 MRHNA and CDR2 SNTAGT. This CDR3 is built from 15 residues. The CDR3 nucleotides read TGTGCCAGCAGTGACTCTGCAGGGGCCGGGGGGCGAGCTTTCTTT. Protein product: CASSDSAGAGGRAFF.

The V gene is TRBV9, the J gene TRBJ1-6; TRBD1 matches at 9 bases. The CDR3 sequence is 17 residues long. Germline V lookup: CDR1 SGDLS, CDR2 YYNGEE. The ends lost 3 bases at V and 1 base at J; junction bases unmatched: 5. The CDR3: CASSAQDRGSYNSPLHF. CDR3 in DNA: TGTGCCAGCAGCGCCCAGGACAGGGGATCCTATAATTCACCCCTCCACTTT.

V is TRBV5-1 and J is TRBJ1-5, with no clear D. Trimming took off 5 bases at V and 6 bases at J, with 12 bases between the two ends. Germline CDR1 and CDR2: SGHRS and YFSETQ. The length of the CDR3 is 13 residues. CDR3 in amino acids: CASSVGDGQPQHF. CDR3 coding DNA: TGCGCCAGCAGTGTGGGCGACGGTCAGCCCCAGCATTTT.

In nucleotides, the CDR3 is TGTGCCAGCAGCGTACAATCAGACGGGGGGTACAATGAGCAGTTCTTC. This gives the protein CASSVQSDGGYNEQFF. The chain uses TRBV9 and TRBJ2-1; the match to TRBD2 covers 7 bases. CDR3 length: 16 residues. Germline V gene sequence: CDR1 SGDLS, CDR2 YYNGEE. Germline trimming cut 1 base from V and 4 bases from J; bases unmatched to any gene: 8.

This chain joins TRBV19 and TRBJ2-7; 7 bases align to TRBD1. The CDR3 covers 15 residues. Germline V gene data show CDR1 as LNHDA and CDR2 as SQIVND (reference sequence). V lost 4 bases to trimming and J lost 0 bases; unmatched junction nucleotides: 6. This chain's CDR3 is CASSNDRVSSYEQYF. The CDR3, as DNA: TGTGCCAGTAGTAACGACAGGGTAAGCTCCTACGAGCAGTACTTC.

This clone was counted only a few times. The chain employs TRBV5-1 and TRBJ1-1; 9 bases fit TRBD1. The V and J ends lost 4 bases and 5 bases, in that order; junction bases with no gene match: 12. The CDR3 totals 16 residues. From germline, CDR1 is SGHRS and CDR2 YFSETQ. The CDR3 protein is CASSHEPGQGITEAFF. CDR3 sequence (DNA): TGCGCCAGCAGCCATGAACCGGGACAGGGTATAACTGAAGCTTTCTTT.

The chain joins TRBV2 to TRBJ1-2; 9 bases line up with TRBD1. After removal of 7 bases from V and 2 bases from J, the junction contained 5 bases not matched to a gene. This CDR3 has 14 residues. Germline V CDR1 and CDR2: SNHLY, FYNNEI. For the CDR3, the DNA is TGTGCCAGCACCTCGGGGACAGGGAACTATGGCTACACCTTC. Encoded protein: CASTSGTGNYGYTF.

The chain links TRBV7-8 to TRBJ1-5; a weak D match, TRBD1 (6 bases). In germline, CDR1 is SGHVS, CDR2 FQNEAQ. CDR3 length equals 13 residues. Trimming removed 7 bases at V and 5 bases at J, with 12 bases between. The CDR3 region is CASNRDAHQPQHF. CDR3 sequence (DNA): TGTGCCAGCAACAGGGACGCACATCAGCCCCAGCATTTT.

The CDR3: CASSPETGAIAEAFF. The DNA of the CDR3 is TGTGCCAGCAGCCCCGAGACAGGGGCCATAGCTGAAGCTTTCTTT. The V and J genes are TRBV9 and TRBJ1-1; TRBD1 agrees at 8 bases. This CDR3 comprises 15 residues. Germline V lookup: CDR1 SGDLS, CDR2 YYNGEE. After removal of 4 bases from V and 6 bases from J, the junction contained 11 bases not matched to a gene.

The rearrangement uses TRBV11-2 and TRBJ1-1; no clear D gene. Trimming took 0 bases from V and 5 from J, leaving 13 bases between them. Germline CDR1 SGHAT, CDR2 FQNNGV. This CDR3 comprises 15 residues. The CDR3 sequence is CASSLDRGGKTEAFF. The CDR3 DNA reads as TGTGCCAGCAGCTTAGATCGGGGAGGAAAAACTGAAGCTTTCTTT. The whole variable domain, remainder taken from reference TRBV11-2 and TRBJ1-1, is EAGVAQSPRYKIIEKRQSVAFWCNPISGHATLYWYQQILGQGPKLLIQFQNNGVVDDSQLPKDRFSAERLKGVDSTLKIQPAKLEDSAVYLCASSLDRGGKTEAFFGQGTRLTVV.

This clone has more than one count but fewer than ten. This chain connects TRBV7-8 to TRBJ1-2; TRBD1 might be the D (5 bases). CDR3 length: 13 residues. V shed 3 bases and J shed 7 bases, with 12 bases lying between them. Germline V gene sequence: CDR1 SGHVS, CDR2 FQNEAQ. Here the CDR3 DNA reads TGTGCCAGCAGCTTGGAGGGGCGGAGTGGCTACACCTTC. Translation: CASSLEGRSGYTF.

The V call is TRBV10-1, the J call TRBJ2-3, with 8 bases fitting TRBD2. V lost 6 bases to trimming and J lost 0 bases; unmatched junction nucleotides: 8. The germline V gene has CDR1 WNHNN and CDR2 SYGVQD (reference sequence). This CDR3 is 16 amino acids long. The CDR3 is CASRAKLADSTDTQYF. DNA of the CDR3: TGCGCCAGCAGGGCTAAACTAGCGGATAGCACAGATACGCAGTATTTT.

The rearrangement links TRBV4-1 to TRBJ2-1; 11 nucleotides align to TRBD2. CDR3 length: 18 amino acids. The V segment lost 1 base and the J segment 6 bases; nucleotides outside the gene matches: 11. Germline V gene sequence: CDR1 MGHRA, CDR2 YSYEKL. The CDR3 here is CASSQGPSPGLAANEQFF. For the CDR3, the DNA is TGCGCCAGCAGCCAAGGGCCCTCCCCGGGACTAGCGGCCAATGAGCAGTTCTTC.

This chain links TRBV10-3 with TRBJ2-3, with 8 bases fitting TRBD1. The CDR3 runs to 15 residues. CDR1 is ENHRY, CDR2 SYGVKD, per germline. The J segment lost 5 bases and the V segment lost 6 bases, leaving 10 bases of the junction unmatched. CDR3 loop: CAISGHNRGEDTQYF. DNA for the CDR3: TGTGCCATCAGCGGACATAACAGGGGGGAAGATACGCAGTATTTT.

In the case of this clone: A read error may account for a junction end that differs from germline. Other DNA sequences from this sample encode an identical CDR3 as well. The chain uses TRBV20-1 and TRBJ2-5, with TRBD2 matching 9 bases. The CDR3 has 11 residues. Germline lookup yields CDR1 DFQATT and CDR2 SNEGSKA (reference sequence). CDR3 in amino acids: CSPSGIETQYF. CDR3 coding DNA: TGCAGTCCTAGCGGGATTGAGACCCAGTACTTC.

The chain recombines TRBV5-1 with TRBJ2-3, with 9 nucleotides matching TRBD2. Germline trimming cut 1 base from V and 4 bases from J; bases unmatched to any gene: 13. This CDR3 spans 18 amino acids. Germline V gene lookup returns CDR1 SGHRS and CDR2 YFSETQ. CDR3 coding DNA: TGCGCCAGCAGCTTGCTGGCTAGCGGGATGCTACGGGCAGATACGCAGTATTTT. Translating it yields CASSLLASGMLRADTQYF. Together with reference TRBV5-1 and TRBJ2-3, the CDR3 gives the full variable domain: KAGVTQTPRYLIKTRGQQVTLSCSPISGHRSVSWYQQTPGQGLQFLFEYFSETQRNKGNFPGRFSGRQFSNSRSEMNVSTLELGDSALYLCASSLLASGMLRADTQYFGPGTRLTVL.

V gene TRBV28 combines with J gene TRBJ2-2; D call uncertain. V gave up 3 bases and J gave up 1 base, with 9 bases separating them. CDR3 size: 15 residues. The germline V gene encodes CDR1 MDHEN and CDR2 SYDVKM. CDR3: CASSFPPGNTGELFF. Here the CDR3 DNA reads TGTGCCAGCAGTTTCCCCCCGGGGAACACCGGGGAGCTGTTTTTT.

The V and J genes are TRBV27 and TRBJ1-1, with 7 bases aligning to TRBD1. The CDR3 length is 12 residues. Germline V gene data show CDR1 as MNHEY and CDR2 as SMNVEV (reference sequence). The V and J ends lost 2 bases and 11 bases, in that order; junction bases with no gene match: 5. The CDR3 DNA is TGTGCCAGCAGTTTACCGGGACAGCGGGCTTTCTTT. Translated: CASSLPGQRAFF.

As concerns this clone: Sequence at one end of the junction differs from germline and may be a read error. V and J are TRBV6-8 and TRBJ2-2; 9 bases are a match to TRBD2. The CDR3 contains 15 residues. The germline CDR1 and CDR2 sequences are MNHGY and SAAAGT. CDR3 bases: TGTGCCAGCAGTTACGGACTAGCGAAGACCGGGGAGCTGTTTTTT. Protein product: CASSYGLAKTGELFF.